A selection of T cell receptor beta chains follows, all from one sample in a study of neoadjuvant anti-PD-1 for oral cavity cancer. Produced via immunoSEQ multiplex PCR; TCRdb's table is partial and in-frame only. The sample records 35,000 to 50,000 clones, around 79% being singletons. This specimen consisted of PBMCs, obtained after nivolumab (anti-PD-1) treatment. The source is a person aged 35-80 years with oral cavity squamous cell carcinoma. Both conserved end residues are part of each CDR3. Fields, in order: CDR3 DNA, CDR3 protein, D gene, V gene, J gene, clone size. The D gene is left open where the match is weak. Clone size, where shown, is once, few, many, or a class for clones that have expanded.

CDR3 DNA: TGTGCCAGCAGTTCATTAACAGGGGGTCCTAATGAAAAACTGTTTTTT
CDR3 protein: CASSSLTGGPNEKLFF
D gene: TRBD1
V gene: TRBV6-5
J gene: TRBJ1-4
clone size: .

CDR3 DNA: TGTGCCAGCAGTTACGGACAGAGGGCGAATTCACCCCTCCACTTT
CDR3 protein: CASSYGQRANSPLHF
D gene: .
V gene: TRBV11-2
J gene: TRBJ1-6
clone size: few

CDR3 DNA: TGTGCCAGTCGACGAGCACTAAAAGATGAAGCTTTCTTT
CDR3 protein: CASRRALKDEAFF
D gene: .
V gene: TRBV19
J gene: TRBJ1-1
clone size: few

CDR3 DNA: TGCGCCAGCAGCCAAGATGAACTAGCGGGAGTAGGGGGTAGGAACACCGGGGAGCTGTTTTTT
CDR3 protein: CASSQDELAGVGGRNTGELFF
D gene: TRBD2
V gene: TRBV4-1
J gene: TRBJ2-2
clone size: .

CDR3 DNA: TGTGCCAGCAGTTTATCAACGATGAACACTGAAGCTTTCTTT
CDR3 protein: CASSLSTMNTEAFF
D gene: .
V gene: TRBV27
J gene: TRBJ1-1
clone size: .

CDR3 DNA: TGTGCCAGCAGTCGTCGGACAGGGGGCTATGGCTACACCTTC
CDR3 protein: CASSRRTGGYGYTF
D gene: TRBD1
V gene: TRBV6-5
J gene: TRBJ1-2
clone size: .

CDR3 DNA: TGTGCCAGTAGTTCGGACAGATTAACTGAAGCTTTCTTT
CDR3 protein: CASSSDRLTEAFF
D gene: .
V gene: TRBV19
J gene: TRBJ1-1
clone size: .

CDR3 DNA: TGTGCCAGTACCATCCAGGGTGGAGGCAATCAGCCCCAGCATTTT
CDR3 protein: CASTIQGGGNQPQHF
D gene: .
V gene: TRBV19
J gene: TRBJ1-5
clone size: .

CDR3 DNA: TGCGCCAGCAGCTTGGGCAACGAGCAGTACTTC
CDR3 protein: CASSLGNEQYF
D gene: .
V gene: TRBV5-1
J gene: TRBJ2-7
clone size: .

CDR3 DNA: TGTGCCAGCAGCTCAGGACCCAGCACCTATATGGGCTACACCTTC
CDR3 protein: CASSSGPSTYMGYTF
D gene: .
V gene: TRBV5-6
J gene: TRBJ1-2
clone size: .

CDR3 DNA: TGTGCCAGCAGCCGAACTACCGCCTGGACGTATGGCTACACCTTC
CDR3 protein: CASSRTTAWTYGYTF
D gene: .
V gene: TRBV7-8
J gene: TRBJ1-2
clone size: .

CDR3 DNA: TGTGCCAGCAGCCAAGAGGTGTTGAACACCGGGGAGCTGTTTTTT
CDR3 protein: CASSQEVLNTGELFF
D gene: .
V gene: TRBV4-2
J gene: TRBJ2-2
clone size: .

CDR3 DNA: TGTGCCAGCAGTAACGCTGGGGCCAACGTCCTGACTTTC
CDR3 protein: CASSNAGANVLTF
D gene: .
V gene: TRBV6-5
J gene: TRBJ2-6
clone size: .

CDR3 DNA: TGTGCCAGCAGTGAAAGGGGGCTATCTAATTCACCCCTCCACTTT
CDR3 protein: CASSERGLSNSPLHF
D gene: TRBD1
V gene: TRBV25-1
J gene: TRBJ1-6
clone size: few

CDR3 DNA: TGTGCCAGCAGCTTGACTACTAGCGGGGGACCGAGCACAGATACGCAGTATTTT
CDR3 protein: CASSLTTSGGPSTDTQYF
D gene: TRBD2
V gene: TRBV5-6
J gene: TRBJ2-3
clone size: .

CDR3 DNA: TGTGCCAGCAGCTTGCGCGGGGACAGGCCTCACTATGGCTACACCTTC
CDR3 protein: CASSLRGDRPHYGYTF
D gene: TRBD1
V gene: TRBV5-6
J gene: TRBJ1-2
clone size: .

CDR3 DNA: TGCGCCAGCAGCTGGCGGATCTTGGGGGCTTCCGGGGAAGCTTTCTTT
CDR3 protein: CASSWRILGASGEAFF
D gene: .
V gene: TRBV5-1
J gene: TRBJ1-1
clone size: .

CDR3 DNA: TGTGCCAGCAGCCCGGATGGGTATGAGCAGTTCTTC
CDR3 protein: CASSPDGYEQFF
D gene: .
V gene: TRBV7-2
J gene: TRBJ2-1
clone size: .

CDR3 DNA: TGCGCCAGCAGCTTGGGGCTAACAACCGGGACCTTCACAGATACGCAGTATTTT
CDR3 protein: CASSLGLTTGTFTDTQYF
D gene: .
V gene: TRBV5-1
J gene: TRBJ2-3
clone size: .

CDR3 DNA: TGTGCCAGCAGTGGTCAGGGGCATGGAGAGACCCAGTACTTC
CDR3 protein: CASSGQGHGETQYF
D gene: .
V gene: TRBV6-5
J gene: TRBJ2-5
clone size: .

CDR3 DNA: TGTGCCAGTTGGCAGGGAGCTCAAGAGACCCAGTACTTC
CDR3 protein: CASWQGAQETQYF
D gene: .
V gene: TRBV28
J gene: TRBJ2-5
clone size: .

CDR3 DNA: TGTGCCAGCAGTCGTACCGCAGCGGGCGGAGGGCCCCAGCATTTT
CDR3 protein: CASSRTAAGGGPQHF
D gene: .
V gene: TRBV7-6
J gene: TRBJ1-5
clone size: .

CDR3 DNA: TGCAGCGTTTCCGGGACAGGGCGGAACTATGGCTACACCTTC
CDR3 protein: CSVSGTGRNYGYTF
D gene: TRBD1
V gene: TRBV29-1
J gene: TRBJ1-2
clone size: .

CDR3 DNA: TGTGCCAGCAGTGAAGGGGACAGGGTGTTCTATGGCTACACCTTC
CDR3 protein: CASSEGDRVFYGYTF
D gene: TRBD1
V gene: TRBV25-1
J gene: TRBJ1-2
clone size: .

CDR3 DNA: TGTGCCAGCAGCTTAGACGGGGCAACTAATGAAAAACTGTTTTTT
CDR3 protein: CASSLDGATNEKLFF
D gene: .
V gene: TRBV7-9
J gene: TRBJ1-4
clone size: .

CDR3 DNA: TGTGCCAGCGGTACTCTCCCAGAATACGAGCAGTACTTC
CDR3 protein: CASGTLPEYEQYF
D gene: .
V gene: TRBV27
J gene: TRBJ2-7
clone size: .

CDR3 DNA: TGTGCCAGCAGCTTGTCTGGCAGGATGAACACTGAAGCTTTCTTT
CDR3 protein: CASSLSGRMNTEAFF
D gene: .
V gene: TRBV5-6
J gene: TRBJ1-1
clone size: .